Following are 25 T cell receptor beta chains from one sample sequenced in a study of T cells in narcolepsy. Method: immunoSEQ multiplex PCR; TCRdb's copy keeps in-frame clones and lacks some. Of some 30,000 clones in the sample, more than 70% were seen once. The source material was memory (CD45RA-) CD4+ T cells from blood. These receptors were taken from a human donor in good health.

V and J are TRBV29-1 and TRBJ2-3; no clear D gene. V was cut by 3 bases and J by 1 base, with 8 bases left in between. The CDR3 extends over 13 amino acids. The germline CDR1 and CDR2 sequences are SQVTM and ANQGSEA. As DNA, the CDR3 is TGCAGCGTTGACGGAACAGGCACAGATACGCAGTATTTT. Translated: CSVDGTGTDTQYF.

This chain links TRBV2 with TRBJ2-3, with no clear D. The length of the CDR3 is 12 residues. The ends were cut back, 6 bases at V and 3 bases at J, with 7 bases in the middle. The germline CDR1 and CDR2 sequences are SNHLY and FYNNEI. CDR3 nucleotide sequence: TGTGCCAGCAGGGGCTCGACAGATACGCAGTATTTT. Amino acids: CASRGSTDTQYF.

This chain connects TRBV20-1 to TRBJ1-5, with D possibly being TRBD1 (5 bases). CDR3 size: 11 residues. The germline gives CDR1 DFQATT, CDR2 SNEGSKA (reference sequence). V was pared by 8 bases and J by 5 bases, with 10 bases between. CDR3 region: CSPGGDQPQHF. The CDR3 region has the DNA TGCAGTCCGGGGGGAGATCAGCCCCAGCATTTT.

The V gene is TRBV7-2, the J gene TRBJ2-5; D is unclear. The V end lost 5 bases, the J end lost 4 bases, and 17 bases lay between the germline ends. The germline gives CDR1 SGHTA, CDR2 FQGNSA. The CDR3 totals 15 residues. CDR3 DNA sequence: TGTGCCAGCAGCCCGACCTCCGCTTTGTCAGAGACCCAGTACTTC. Amino acid sequence: CASSPTSALSETQYF.

As to this clone: The sample contains more than one DNA sequence encoding this CDR3. The chain links TRBV7-8 to TRBJ1-6; no clear D. The CDR3 is 15 residues long. The germline V gene encodes CDR1 SGHVS and CDR2 FQNEAQ. Trimming cost V 1 base and J 6 bases, with 10 bases left between them. For the CDR3, the DNA is TGTGCCAGCAGCTTAGACGCAGCGCCTAATTCACCCCTCCACTTT. Its translation: CASSLDAAPNSPLHF.

The chain combines TRBV30 with TRBJ2-3; maybe TRBD2 (5 bases). Germline assignment: CDR1 GTSNPN and CDR2 SVGIG (reference sequence). Trimming pared 2 bases from V and 8 bases from J, leaving 11 bases between. The CDR3 sequence is 12 residues long. The CDR3 DNA follows: TGTGCCTGGAGTCCAGAGGGTGGTACGCAGTATTTT. This codes for CAWSPEGGTQYF.

This clone showed up just once. The CDR3 region is CASKGFGNQPQHF. CDR3 coding DNA: TGTGCCAGCAAGGGCTTTGGCAATCAGCCCCAGCATTTT. This sequence joins TRBV2 and TRBJ1-5, with D hard to call. Germline CDR1 is SNHLY and CDR2 is FYNNEI. The CDR3 length is 13 residues. Trimming took off 7 bases at V and 2 bases at J, with 9 bases between the two ends.

V is TRBV8-2 and J is TRBJ2-6. TRBV8-2 is tagged as a pseudogene. This CDR3 spans 17 amino acids. DNA of the CDR3: TGTGGCAGACTCATGAAGATAACACAAAGTCGGGCCAACGTCCTGACTTTC. Amino acid sequence: CGRLMKITQSRANVLTF.

V and J are TRBV7-9 and TRBJ1-1, with 9 nucleotides matching TRBD1. J was trimmed by 4 bases and V by 5 bases; bases with no gene match: 5. The length of the CDR3 is 14 residues. From germline, CDR1 is SEHNR and CDR2 FQNEAQ (reference sequence). CDR3 sequence reads: CASSARDRVTEAFF. In DNA form, the CDR3 reads TGTGCCAGCAGCGCCCGGGACAGGGTCACTGAAGCTTTCTTT. The variable domain in full, with the rest retrieved from reference TRBV7-9 and TRBJ1-1, is DTGVSQNPRHKITKRGQNVTFRCDPISEHNRLYWYRQTLGQGPEFLTYFQNEAQLEKSRLLSDRFSAERPKGSFSTLEIQRTEQGDSAMYLCASSARDRVTEAFFGQGTRLTVV.

A remark on this clone: The sample has other DNA sequences that encode this CDR3 too. The V gene is TRBV19, the J gene TRBJ1-5, with D possibly matching TRBD1 (6 bases). CDR1 and CDR2 (germline): LNHDA, SQIVND (reference sequence). CDR3 size: 13 residues. Trimming removed 5 bases from V and 4 bases from J, with 9 bases in between. The CDR3 region has the DNA TGTGCCAGTAGTGGTGACAGGAATCAGCCCCAGCATTTT. Its protein product is CASSGDRNQPQHF.

The chain joins TRBV5-3 to TRBJ2-3; no clear D. TRBV5-3 has ORF status, its function being uncertain. CDR3 size: 13 residues. With 5 bases removed from V and 6 bases from J, the gap between germline ends came to 13 bases. In DNA form, the CDR3 reads TGTGCCAGAAGTAAGACACCGCGGGATACGCAGTATTTT. It translates to CARSKTPRDTQYF.

The count of this clone is one. The V call is TRBV7-3, the J call TRBJ1-3; D is unclear. V lost 5 bases to trimming and J lost 2 bases, with 16 bases between them. This CDR3 has 16 residues. The germline gives CDR1 SGHTA, CDR2 FQGTGA. The CDR3 region has the DNA TGTGCCAGCAGCCCGGACTCGAGGGAGGCTGGAAACACCATATATTTT. Its protein is CASSPDSREAGNTIYF.

The J gene is TRBJ2-2, the V gene TRBV11-3, with 7 positions matching TRBD1. The CDR3 totals 15 residues. Trimming at V came to 5 bases and at J to 2 bases, leaving 5 bases not matched to a gene. Germline V gene sequence: CDR1 SGHNT, CDR2 YENEEA. Here the CDR3 DNA reads TGTGCCAGCAGCAGGGGGACAGACAACACCGGGGAGCTGTTTTTT. It translates to CASSRGTDNTGELFF.

V usage is TRBV28 and J usage is TRBJ2-1; no clear D gene. Trimming pared 9 bases from V and 0 bases from J, leaving 6 bases between. Germline loops: CDR1 MDHEN, CDR2 SYDVKM. CDR3 size: 12 residues. CDR3 sequence: CASISSYNEQFF. CDR3 DNA: TGTGCCAGTATTAGCTCCTACAATGAGCAGTTCTTC. The full variable domain, with the rest looked up from reference TRBV28 and TRBJ2-1, is DVKVTQSSRYLVKRTGEKVFLECVQDMDHENMFWYRQDPGLGLRLIYFSYDVKMKEKGDIPEGYSVSREKKERFSLILESASTNQTSMYLCASISSYNEQFFGPGTRLTVL.

The chain links TRBV7-9 to TRBJ2-7; TRBD2 agrees at 8 bases. The CDR3 consists of 14 residues. CDR1 and CDR2 from the germline V gene are SEHNR and FQNEAQ (reference sequence). After removal of 6 bases from V and 5 bases from J, the junction contained 9 bases not matched to a gene. The CDR3 loop reads CASRPGLEYDEQYF. DNA of the CDR3: TGTGCCAGCAGGCCGGGACTAGAGTATGACGAGCAGTACTTC.

The chain joins TRBV5-1 to TRBJ1-5; D perhaps matches TRBD1 (6 bases). The V and J ends lost 4 bases and 5 bases respectively, with 13 bases between them. The CDR3 has 14 amino acids. CDR1 and CDR2 (germline): SGHRS, YFSETQ. CDR3 residues: CASSPLGGDQPQHF. CDR3 nucleotides: TGCGCCAGCAGCCCACTCGGGGGCGATCAGCCCCAGCATTTT.

The chain joins TRBV9 to TRBJ1-6; TRBD1 matches at 7 bases. Looked up from germline, CDR1 is SGDLS and CDR2 is YYNGEE. V lost 3 bases and J lost 7; bases outside the gene matches: 7. This CDR3 is 15 amino acids long. The CDR3 DNA is TGTGCCAGCAGCGCAGCAGGCAGGGGGAATTCACCCCTCCACTTT. It translates to CASSAAGRGNSPLHF.

The V gene is TRBV6-1, the J gene TRBJ1-2; 8 nucleotides match TRBD1. This CDR3 spans 16 amino acids. Germline V gene data show CDR1 as MNHNS and CDR2 as SASEGT. Trimming took 0 bases from V and 8 from J; bases not matched to a gene: 11. In nucleotides, the CDR3 is TGTGCCAGCAGTGAAGCCTCAGTAGGCAGGGGGCGAGGCTACACCTTC. Amino acids: CASSEASVGRGRGYTF.

The rearrangement links TRBV6-5 to TRBJ1-3; D remains unclear. V was pared by 7 bases and J by 1 base, with 8 bases between. Germline V CDR1 and CDR2: MNHEY, SVGAGI. The CDR3 is 13 amino acids. Here the CDR3 reads CASTGPSGNTIYF. DNA of the CDR3: TGTGCCAGCACGGGCCCATCTGGAAACACCATATATTTT.

This chain links TRBV5-8 with TRBJ1-1; D is undetermined. The CDR3 consists of 16 residues. Trimming removed 4 bases from V and 1 base from J, with 17 bases in between. The germline gives CDR1 SGHTS, CDR2 YDEGEE. This CDR3 is CASSPLGARPNTEAFF. CDR3 bases: TGTGCCAGCAGCCCCCTGGGAGCCAGGCCGAACACTGAAGCTTTCTTT.

Written as DNA, the CDR3 is TGTGCCAGCAGCCCCGGACAGGGGCAGGGCTACAATGAGCAGTTCTTC. Translated, it gives CASSPGQGQGYNEQFF. This chain links TRBV5-4 with TRBJ2-1, with 9 bases that match TRBD1. V shed 4 bases, J shed 3 bases, and the junction held 8 bases outside the gene matches. Germline lookup yields CDR1 SGHNT and CDR2 YYREEE (reference sequence). There are 16 residues in the CDR3.

The chain uses TRBV7-7 and TRBJ2-7; D might be TRBD1 (5 bases). The CDR3 runs 13 residues. Trimming left V 4 bases short and J 5 bases short, with 12 bases between. Germline assignment: CDR1 SSHAT and CDR2 FNYEAQ (reference sequence). The CDR3 sequence: CASSSVTRDEQYF. The CDR3 DNA follows: TGTGCCAGCAGCTCCGTAACCAGGGACGAGCAGTACTTC.

This clone was observed once. This rearrangement joins TRBV6-1 to TRBJ1-5; D call uncertain. V lost 8 bases, J lost 5 bases, and 19 bases lay in between. This CDR3 is built from 15 residues. The germline V gene has CDR1 MNHNS and CDR2 SASEGT. The CDR3 bases are TGTGCCAGCGGTGCTTTGGGGATGAGGGATCAGCCCCAGCATTTT. Its protein product is CASGALGMRDQPQHF.

This chain links TRBV7-3 with TRBJ2-1; 10 nucleotides match TRBD2. The V and J ends lost 5 bases and 2 bases, in that order; junction bases with no gene match: 6. The CDR3 spans 16 residues. CDR1 is SGHTA, CDR2 FQGTGA, per germline. CDR3 protein: CASSKSLAGAYNEQFF. The CDR3 coding sequence is TGTGCCAGCAGCAAATCCCTAGCGGGAGCCTACAATGAGCAGTTCTTC.

The chain employs TRBV19 and TRBJ2-1, with 7 nucleotides matching TRBD2. The CDR3 length is 15 residues. Germline V gives CDR1 LNHDA, CDR2 SQIVND (reference sequence). V trimming: 3 bases; J trimming: 1 base; junction bases outside the gene matches: 3. CDR3 bases: TGTGCCAGTAGTATCCGACTAGCTTCCTACAATGAGCAGTTCTTC. This encodes CASSIRLASYNEQFF.